This T cell receptor beta chain was identified in a study of spatial heterogeneity in lung cancer. Time point reported: sample taken at primary tumor resection. In TCRdb, the 5' RACE reads were re-called with MiXCR into one record per CDR3 protein. The sample lists 45,000 to 55,000 distinct CDR3 sequences; roughly 5.7% were seen once. There are many counts of this clonotype. V was trimmed by 2 bases and J by 11 bases, leaving 16 bases between them. CDR1 and CDR2 (germline): SGHVS, FNYEAQ. The CDR3 runs 14 residues. The TCR was taken from a male donor with early-stage non-small cell lung cancer. Sequences were derived from PBMCs, sampled at surgery. The chain has TRBV7-6 and TRBJ2-1; D is uncertain. Here the CDR3 reads CASSLITGDTKQFF. For the CDR3, the DNA is TGTGCCAGCAGCTTAATTACGGGTGACACAAAGCAGTTCTTC.